Below, 13 T cell receptor beta chains from the same sample are listed, as sequenced in a study of blood T cell repertoires in COVID-19 (dated by TCRdb to about 2020). Receptor libraries were prepared by the immunoSEQ multiplex PCR assay. TCRdb holds this immuneACCESS table with in-frame rearrangements only. Some clones are missing; in checked studies, unresolved V genes explain under half, and the rest has no known cause. The sample records a few hundred thousand clones, 84% of which are singletons. The ten largest make up under 12% of the sample. Sequenced sample: peripheral blood. The source of these receptors is a woman older than 75 with COVID-19, enrolled during active disease.

The V call is TRBV3-1 (or the pseudogene TRBV3-2), the J call TRBJ2-3; 9 bases agree with TRBD2. CDR1 LGHDT and CDR2 YNNKEL come from the germline V gene (reference sequence). The junction had 14 bases not matched to a gene; V was cut back by 4 bases and J by 0 bases. This CDR3 is built from 19 residues. The DNA for the CDR3 is TGTGCCAGCAGCCCAATAATGAGCGGGGGGCAACGGAGCACAGATACGCAGTATTTT. It codes for CASSPIMSGGQRSTDTQYF.

The CDR3 DNA is TGTGCCAGCAGCTATACCCCCCTATTGGTAGCGGGGGGCCAAGAGACCCAGTACTTC. This gives the protein CASSYTPLLVAGGQETQYF. The chain employs TRBV11-2 and TRBJ2-5; 10 positions agree with TRBD2. The CDR3 covers 19 residues. After removal of 4 bases from V and 1 base from J, the junction contained 15 bases not matched to a gene. The germline gives CDR1 SGHAT, CDR2 FQNNGV.

The rearrangement links TRBV18 to TRBJ1-4; D might be TRBD1 (5 bases). Germline CDR1 and CDR2: KGHSH and LQKENI. CDR3 length equals 16 residues. Trimming stripped 2 bases from V and 7 bases from J, with 17 bases between. The CDR3 is CASSPGIDPGFEKLFF. CDR3 in DNA: TGTGCCAGCTCACCAGGAATTGATCCAGGGTTTGAAAAACTGTTTTTT.

The V call is TRBV19, the J call TRBJ2-1, with no clear D. The CDR3 is 15 residues long. Germline V lookup: CDR1 LNHDA, CDR2 SQIVND (reference sequence). Trimming cost V 5 bases and J 7 bases, with 18 bases left between them. CDR3 protein: CASSVASLTTNEQFF. CDR3 in DNA: TGTGCCAGTAGTGTCGCCTCCTTAACTACGAATGAGCAGTTCTTC.

The CDR3 bases are TGTGCCAGCAGTCCGACTCGGGGACAGGGGGCCGAGCAGTACTTC. Its translation is CASSPTRGQGAEQYF. This rearrangement joins TRBV6-5 to TRBJ2-7; TRBD1 agrees at 12 bases. Germline V gives CDR1 MNHEY, CDR2 SVGAGI. CDR3 length: 15 amino acids. V was pared by 5 bases and J by 6 bases, with 8 bases of the junction left unmatched.

CDR3 nucleotide sequence: TGTGCCAGCAGTGAACGTGACAGGGGTGGGAAGACCCAGTACTTC. Amino acids: CASSERDRGGKTQYF. The chain links TRBV2 to TRBJ2-5, with 8 positions matching TRBD1. Unmatched junction bases numbered 8, after V lost 2 bases and J lost 6 bases. Looked up from germline, CDR1 is SNHLY and CDR2 is FYNNEI. The length of the CDR3 is 15 residues.

V gene TRBV5-6 combines with J gene TRBJ2-7, with 7 bases that match TRBD1. The V segment lost 4 bases and the J segment 1 base; nucleotides outside the gene matches: 2. The CDR3 spans 13 residues. In germline, CDR1 is SGHDT, CDR2 YYEEEE. The DNA for the CDR3 is TGTGCCAGCAGCCCGGGACAGTCCTACGAGCAGTACTTC. It encodes CASSPGQSYEQYF.

This chain connects TRBV4-1 to TRBJ2-1, with TRBD2 identical over 8 bases. Germline loops: CDR1 MGHRA, CDR2 YSYEKL. V lost 0 bases, J lost 2 bases, and 6 bases stayed unmatched. The CDR3 totals 17 residues. The CDR3 region is CASSQELSGGPYNEQFF. DNA for the CDR3: TGCGCCAGCAGCCAAGAGCTAAGCGGGGGCCCCTACAATGAGCAGTTCTTC.

This chain uses TRBV4-2 with TRBJ1-1; no clear D gene. The V and J ends lost 0 bases and 1 base respectively, with 12 bases between them. In germline, CDR1 is LGHNA, CDR2 YNFKEQ. The CDR3 extends over 16 amino acids. The CDR3 region is CASSQDGGWENTEAFF. In nucleotides, the CDR3 is TGTGCCAGCAGCCAAGATGGAGGGTGGGAGAACACTGAAGCTTTCTTT.

This clone was seen a few times. The chain couples TRBV5-1 to TRBJ1-3, with 7 nucleotides matching TRBD1. This CDR3 comprises 13 residues. Trimming cost V 3 bases and J 3 bases; bases outside gene matches: 0. Germline V gives CDR1 SGHRS, CDR2 YFSETQ. In DNA, the CDR3 is TGCGCCAGCAGCTGGGACAGTGGAAACACCATATATTTT. The encoded protein is CASSWDSGNTIYF.

This clone was seen only a few times. The V call is TRBV30, the J call TRBJ1-2; D is unresolved. The CDR3 totals 19 residues. The V end was cut by 2 bases, the J end by 0 bases, with 25 bases between. In germline, CDR1 is GTSNPN, CDR2 SVGIG (reference sequence). The CDR3 DNA reads TGTGCCTGGAGTCCCCGTCTTGAATTGGAGGTCCACCCTAACTATGGCTACACCTTC. Its translation: CAWSPRLELEVHPNYGYTF.

This chain connects TRBV2 to TRBJ2-5, with a weak D call TRBD1 (6 bases). The V gene lost 8 bases and the J gene lost 10 bases, with 20 bases spanning the gap. CDR3 length equals 13 residues. In germline, CDR1 is SNHLY, CDR2 FYNNEI. CDR3 in amino acids: CASVSQGYMVQYF. CDR3 DNA sequence: TGTGCCAGCGTGAGCCAGGGGTACATGGTCCAGTACTTC.

V gene TRBV7-8 combines with J gene TRBJ1-5, with 9 bases identical to TRBD1. This CDR3 contains 18 residues. Germline lookup yields CDR1 SGHVS and CDR2 FQNEAQ. V was pared by 0 bases and J by 2 bases, with 8 bases of the junction left unmatched. The DNA for the CDR3 is TGTGCCAGCAGCTTAGCAGGTTCGGGACAGGGAGGCAATCAGCCCCAGCATTTT. Protein sequence: CASSLAGSGQGGNQPQHF. Complete variable domain (other parts from reference TRBV7-8 and TRBJ1-5): GAGVSQSPRYKVAKRGQDVALRCDPISGHVSLFWYQQALGQGPEFLTYFQNEAQLDKSGLPSDRFFAERPEGSVSTLKIQRTQQEDSAVYLCASSLAGSGQGGNQPQHFGDGTRLSIL.